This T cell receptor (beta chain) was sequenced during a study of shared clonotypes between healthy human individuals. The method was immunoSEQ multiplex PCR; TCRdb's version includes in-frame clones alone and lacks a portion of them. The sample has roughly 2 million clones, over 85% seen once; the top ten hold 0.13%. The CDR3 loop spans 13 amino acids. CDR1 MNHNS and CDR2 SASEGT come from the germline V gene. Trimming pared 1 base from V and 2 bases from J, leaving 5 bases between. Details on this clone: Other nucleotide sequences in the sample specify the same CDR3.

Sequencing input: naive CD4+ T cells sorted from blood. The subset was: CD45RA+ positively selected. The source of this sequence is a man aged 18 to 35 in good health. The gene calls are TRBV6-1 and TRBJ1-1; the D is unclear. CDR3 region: CASSEGRNTEAFF. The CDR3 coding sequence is TGTGCCAGCAGTGAAGGCAGAAACACTGAAGCTTTCTTT.